The sequence of this T cell receptor beta chain was determined in a study of blood T cell repertoires in COVID-19. The protocol was immunoSEQ multiplex PCR, while the TCRdb copy is restricted to in-frame clones and leaves out a portion. The sample has roughly 100,000 clones, roughly 76% seen once. V dropped 0 bases and J dropped 7 bases, with 13 bases sitting between them. This CDR3 has 14 residues. The germline V gene encodes CDR1 SGHTS and CDR2 YDEGEE. Sequencing was performed on peripheral blood. This receptor was identified in a man older than 75 with COVID-19, enrolled during active disease. The genes are TRBV5-8 and TRBJ1-2; D is undetermined. The CDR3 here is CASSLARGVIGYTF. CDR3 DNA sequence: TGTGCCAGCAGCTTGGCGCGGGGAGTGATTGGCTACACCTTC.